This T cell receptor beta chain was retrieved from a study of CD8 T cells in Susac syndrome. As for the study in general: Patients with Susac syndrome were therapy-naive, on corticosteroids, or on intravenous immunoglobulin alone at blood draw.

The study's findings and limits: The study acknowledged a relatively small number of individuals in its TCR sequencing and HLA analysis.

Concerning this clonotype itself: The target antigen is unknown.

Random hexamers primed reverse transcription of roughly 0.45 to 1 ug RNA. The authors amplified TCR beta CDR3 across 54 Vbeta and 13 Jbeta using immunoSEQ multiplex PCR. TCRdb processed the immunoSEQ multiplex PCR reads anew with MiXCR; each CDR3 protein has one entry. The data contain some 50,000 distinct CDR3 sequences, around 95% of them singletons. The length of the CDR3 is 18 residues. Germline assignment: CDR1 KGHSH and CDR2 LQKENI. Trimming shortened V by 1 base and J by 1 base, and 20 bases separated the two germline ends. The T cells that were sequenced for TCR beta were CD8+ and CD4+ cells from blood.

The sequence was collected from a human donor with Susac syndrome. Sample: CD8+ T cells from PBMCs. The chain combines TRBV18 with TRBJ2-7, with a possible D match to TRBD1 (6 bases). Here the CDR3 reads CASSPLSPTGLGSYEQYF. Written as DNA, the CDR3 is TGTGCCAGCTCACCACTCTCACCGACAGGTTTAGGGTCCTACGAGCAGTACTTC.